The 32 T cell receptor beta chains given below trace back to one sample, sequenced in a study of blood T cell repertoires in COVID-19. Sequencing was performed with immunoSEQ multiplex PCR; in TCRdb, only in-frame clones are kept and a portion is missing. The sample records some 120,000 clones, just over 70% being singletons. The sample comprised peripheral blood. Receptors originate from a human donor with acute or convalescent COVID-19. The donor label of this sample is uncertain.

In DNA, the CDR3 is TGTGCTAGTGGTACATACAGGGGATTCGAGCAGTTCTTC. This translates into CASGTYRGFEQFF. The chain employs TRBV12-5 and TRBJ2-1; 7 positions match TRBD1. The CDR3 extends over 13 amino acids. Trimming removed 5 bases from V and 10 bases from J; junction bases left unmatched: 8. Germline V gene data show CDR1 as LGHNT and CDR2 as FRNRAP.

This clone has only a few counts. The J gene is TRBJ1-2, the V gene TRBV7-9; D unresolved. The germline gives CDR1 SEHNR, CDR2 FQNEAQ (reference sequence). V was pared by 5 bases and J by 1 base, with 5 bases between. The CDR3 sequence is 12 residues long. DNA of the CDR3: TGTGCCAGCAGCCCCAATAACTATGGCTACACCTTC. Translated, it gives CASSPNNYGYTF.

This clone turned up a few times. The chain has TRBV6-2 or TRBV6-3 and TRBJ2-5; 10 nucleotides line up with TRBD1. CDR3 size: 17 residues. CDR1 and CDR2 (germline): MNHEY, SVGEGT. Unmatched junction bases numbered 9, after V lost 5 bases and J lost 0 bases. For the CDR3, the DNA is TGTGCCAGCAGTCAAGGTCGGACAGGGGGGTACCAAGAGACCCAGTACTTC. Translating gives CASSQGRTGGYQETQYF.

The chain recombines TRBV29-1 with TRBJ2-7; a possible D gene is TRBD2 (6 bases). The V end was cut by 6 bases, the J end by 3 bases, with 15 bases between. This CDR3 has 13 residues. CDR1 is SQVTM and CDR2 is ANQGSEA in the germline V gene. The CDR3 spells CSVTGASFYEQYF. The DNA of the CDR3 is TGCAGCGTGACGGGAGCAAGCTTCTACGAGCAGTACTTC.

This chain connects TRBV13 to TRBJ1-1, with D hard to call. CDR3 size: 15 residues. Trimming stripped 0 bases from V and 1 base from J, with 9 bases between. Germline V gene sequence: CDR1 PRHDT, CDR2 FYEKMQ (reference sequence). The CDR3 DNA is TGTGCCAGCAGCTTAGGCACAACAGAGAACACTGAAGCTTTCTTT. It codes for CASSLGTTENTEAFF.

This clone showed up just a few times. The V and J genes are TRBV2 and TRBJ2-1, with D possibly being TRBD1 (6 bases). Germline CDR1 and CDR2: SNHLY and FYNNEI. Trimming shortened V by 6 bases and J by 15 bases, and 15 bases separated the two germline ends. CDR3 length: 11 amino acids. CDR3 sequence reads: CASSLQGSRFF. The CDR3 nucleotides read TGTGCCAGCAGCCTACAGGGTAGTAGGTTCTTC.

This clone turned up a few times. J is TRBJ1-1 and V is TRBV25-1; maybe TRBD1 (5 bases). This CDR3 has 13 residues. CDR1 is MGHDK and CDR2 is SYGVNS in the germline V gene. Trimming removed 10 bases at V and 5 bases at J, with 17 bases between. The DNA for the CDR3 is TGTGCCACCCAGGGTCCGGGGGGGACTGAAGCTTTCTTT. Protein product: CATQGPGGTEAFF.

The chain employs TRBV18 and TRBJ1-5, with 9 bases lining up with TRBD1. V shed 6 bases and J 6 bases; nucleotides not matched to a gene: 9. The CDR3 is 15 residues long. The germline V gene encodes CDR1 KGHSH and CDR2 LQKENI. The CDR3 spells CASSPGTGKGQPQHF. For the CDR3, the DNA is TGTGCCAGCTCGCCCGGGACAGGGAAGGGTCAGCCCCAGCATTTT.

This rearrangement joins TRBV5-4 to TRBJ1-2; 7 nucleotides match TRBD1. Germline-derived CDR1 and CDR2 are SGHNT and YYREEE (reference sequence). V lost 0 bases, J lost 8 bases, and 7 bases stayed unmatched. The CDR3 runs to 14 residues. The CDR3 nucleotides read TGTGCCAGCAGCTTGGGAGGAGGGGGCGCGGGCTACACCTTC. As protein: CASSLGGGGAGYTF.

The genes are TRBV5-1 and TRBJ1-3; D gene uncertain. Germline V gene data show CDR1 as SGHRS and CDR2 as YFSETQ. This CDR3 has 15 amino acids. With 0 bases removed from V and 4 bases from J, the gap between germline ends came to 11 bases. This CDR3 reads CASSLVAGFGNTIYF. CDR3 bases: TGCGCCAGCAGCTTGGTTGCAGGCTTCGGAAACACCATATATTTT.

This chain connects TRBV5-8 to TRBJ2-7; D unclear. Deletions cut 0 bases from V and 3 bases from J, with 4 bases between. The CDR3 has 12 residues. CDR1 is SGHTS and CDR2 is YDEGEE in the germline V gene. The CDR3 nucleotides read TGTGCCAGCAGCTTGGACTTCTACGAGCAGTACTTC. Amino acids: CASSLDFYEQYF.

V gene TRBV4-1 combines with J gene TRBJ1-3, with 8 bases that match TRBD1. The germline gives CDR1 MGHRA, CDR2 YSYEKL. Trimming cost V 5 bases and J 1 base; bases outside gene matches: 7. There are 16 residues in the CDR3. CDR3 DNA sequence: TGCGCCAGCAGCTACGACAGGGGAAGGTCTGGAAACACCATATATTTT. Amino acid sequence: CASSYDRGRSGNTIYF.

This clone has just a few counts. The V gene is TRBV5-1, the J gene TRBJ2-7, with D perhaps matching TRBD1 (5 bases). The CDR3 extends over 13 amino acids. The germline V and J ends were trimmed by 1 base and 7 bases, with 12 bases remaining between them. Looked up from germline, CDR1 is SGHRS and CDR2 is YFSETQ. The CDR3 protein is CASSLSFRDEQYV. The CDR3 DNA reads as TGCGCCAGCAGCTTGTCGTTCAGGGATGAGCAGTACGTC.

The chain carries TRBV7-9 and TRBJ2-3; 13 positions agree with TRBD2. This CDR3 has 18 amino acids. Germline CDR1 and CDR2: SEHNR and FQNEAQ (reference sequence). V trimming: 2 bases; J trimming: 1 base; junction bases outside the gene matches: 6. CDR3 sequence (DNA): TGTGCCAGCAGCTTATCCTCAGGACTAGCGGGGGGCACAGATACGCAGTATTTT. Its protein is CASSLSSGLAGGTDTQYF.

This clone was seen only a few times. The V gene is TRBV24-1, the J gene TRBJ2-6, with a tentative D call TRBD1 (6 bases). The length of the CDR3 is 16 residues. The germline V and J ends were trimmed by 3 bases and 0 bases, with 8 bases remaining between them. Germline CDR1 is KGHDR and CDR2 is SFDVKD. The CDR3 DNA is TGTGCCACCAGTGATAACAGGGCCTCTGGGGCCAACGTCCTGACTTTC. It specifies CATSDNRASGANVLTF.

The rearrangement joins TRBV5-1 to TRBJ2-7, with 9 bases identical to TRBD1. V was clipped by 0 bases and J by 0 bases; unmatched bases: 4. This CDR3 spans 16 amino acids. Germline V lookup: CDR1 SGHRS, CDR2 YFSETQ. CDR3 nucleotide sequence: TGCGCCAGCAGCTTGGAAGGGACAGGGACCTCCTACGAGCAGTACTTC. This gives the protein CASSLEGTGTSYEQYF. The full variable domain, in which reference TRBV5-1 and TRBJ2-7 provide the parts outside the CDR3, is KAGVTQTPRYLIKTRGQQVTLSCSPISGHRSVSWYQQTPGQGLQFLFEYFSETQRNKGNFPGRFSGRQFSNSRSEMNVSTLELGDSALYLCASSLEGTGTSYEQYFGPGTRLTVT.

The chain is built from TRBV21-1 and TRBJ1-3. TRBV21-1 is reported as a pseudogene. The CDR3 loop spans 19 amino acids. The CDR3 loop reads CASPQGGARNFPSGNTIYF. CDR3 nucleotides: TGTGCCAGCCCCCAAGGAGGGGCGAGGAACTTCCCCTCTGGAAACACCATATATTTT.

The chain uses TRBV5-5 and TRBJ1-1; tentative D call: TRBD1 (5 bases). The V and J ends lost 1 base and 5 bases respectively, with 12 bases between them. CDR1 is SGHKS, CDR2 YYEKEE, per germline (reference sequence). CDR3 length: 14 amino acids. The CDR3 DNA follows: TGTGCCAGCAGCTTGTCCCCAGGGCGGACTGAAGCTTTCTTT. Translating gives CASSLSPGRTEAFF.

The rearrangement joins TRBV4-2 to TRBJ2-1, with 10 bases that match TRBD2. CDR3 size: 16 residues. CDR1 is LGHNA and CDR2 is YNFKEQ in the germline V gene. The J segment lost 2 bases and the V segment lost 3 bases, leaving 4 bases of the junction unmatched. CDR3 loop: CASSHASGGAYNEQFF. DNA of the CDR3: TGTGCCAGCAGCCATGCGAGCGGGGGGGCCTACAATGAGCAGTTCTTC.

The table lists this clone with a few counts. The chain carries TRBV6-2 or TRBV6-3 and TRBJ2-3, with 16 bases lining up with TRBD2. The CDR3 sequence is 16 residues long. Trimming at V came to 2 bases and at J to 4 bases, leaving 0 bases not matched to a gene. Germline V gene data show CDR1 as MNHEY and CDR2 as SVGEGT. CDR3 DNA sequence: TGTGCCAGCAGTTACGGGACTAGCGGGGGGGCAGATACGCAGTATTTT. Amino acids: CASSYGTSGGADTQYF.

The chain has TRBV28 and TRBJ1-2; 7 bases are shared with TRBD1. The CDR3 is made up of 13 amino acids. Germline CDR1 MDHEN, CDR2 SYDVKM. The V and J ends lost 2 bases and 8 bases, in that order; junction bases with no gene match: 5. The CDR3 sequence: CASSLPDRVGYTF. The CDR3 nucleotides read TGTGCCAGCAGTTTACCCGACAGGGTGGGCTACACCTTC.

V is TRBV5-4 and J is TRBJ2-3; perhaps TRBD2 as D (7 bases). The CDR3 has 16 amino acids. CDR1 SGHNT and CDR2 YYREEE come from the germline V gene (reference sequence). Trimming shortened V by 3 bases and J by 2 bases, and 16 bases separated the two germline ends. CDR3 sequence reads: CASSSTRGALTDTQYF. The CDR3 nucleotides are TGTGCCAGCAGCTCCACTCGGGGGGCTCTCACAGATACGCAGTATTTT.

Many counts were recorded for this clone. This chain joins TRBV30 and TRBJ1-5; D perhaps matches TRBD1 (6 bases). CDR1 is GTSNPN, CDR2 SVGIG, per germline (reference sequence). The CDR3 sequence is 14 residues long. Trimming took 1 base from V and 5 from J, leaving 12 bases between them. The CDR3 coding sequence is TGTGCCTGGAGTGCGGGGCAGGGGCATCAGCCCCAGCATTTT. Its translation: CAWSAGQGHQPQHF.

The rearrangement uses TRBV5-1 and TRBJ2-2; D remains ambiguous. Germline V gene sequence: CDR1 SGHRS, CDR2 YFSETQ. Trimming removed 5 bases at V and 2 bases at J, with 13 bases between. The CDR3 totals 15 residues. CDR3 loop: CASSPVFQNTGELFF. CDR3 sequence (DNA): TGCGCCAGCAGTCCAGTGTTCCAAAACACCGGGGAGCTGTTTTTT.

V and J are TRBV6-5 and TRBJ2-7; D perhaps matches TRBD2 (5 bases). V dropped 5 bases and J dropped 0 bases, with 14 bases sitting between them. The CDR3 runs to 15 residues. Per the germline V gene, CDR1 is MNHEY and CDR2 is SVGAGI. The CDR3 loop reads CASSPRTPGSYEQYV. CDR3 sequence (DNA): TGTGCCAGCAGTCCAAGGACTCCTGGCTCCTACGAGCAGTACGTC.

The chain links TRBV30 to TRBJ1-6; D unresolved. Germline V lookup: CDR1 GTSNPN, CDR2 SVGIG (reference sequence). The CDR3 is 16 residues long. V lost 0 bases, J lost 6 bases, and 15 bases lay in between. The DNA for the CDR3 is TGTGCCTGGAGTGTATCGGGTGGCGTCCCTAATTCACCCCTCCACTTT. Amino acids: CAWSVSGGVPNSPLHF.

The chain couples TRBV24-1 to TRBJ1-2; TRBD1 might be the D (6 bases). Germline V lookup: CDR1 KGHDR, CDR2 SFDVKD. Between the trimmed V and J ends, which lost 4 bases and 4 bases, there was a span of 12 bases. CDR3 length: 14 residues. The CDR3 here is CATSDPGHFYGYTF. The CDR3, as DNA: TGTGCCACCAGTGACCCGGGACATTTCTATGGCTACACCTTC.

This sequence joins TRBV4-1 and TRBJ2-7; D unresolved. The CDR3 loop spans 15 amino acids. V shed 1 base and J shed 3 bases, with 13 bases lying between them. Germline values: CDR1 MGHRA, CDR2 YSYEKL. This chain's CDR3 is CASSQVDNPRYEQYV. CDR3 in DNA: TGCGCCAGCAGCCAAGTTGACAATCCCCGCTACGAGCAGTACGTC.

This clone showed up just a few times. The chain couples TRBV6-4 to TRBJ2-1; TRBD1 might be the D (5 bases). V lost 0 bases, J lost 5 bases, and 5 bases lay in between. CDR1 and CDR2 from the germline V gene are MRHNA and SNTAGT. The CDR3 runs to 13 residues. The CDR3: CASSDSDNNEQFF. The CDR3 DNA follows: TGTGCCAGCAGTGACTCGGACAACAATGAGCAGTTCTTC.

The chain joins TRBV24-1 to TRBJ2-3; TRBD1 agrees at 12 bases. The CDR3 has 20 residues. Per the germline V gene, CDR1 is KGHDR and CDR2 is SFDVKD. The trim removed 7 bases at V and 0 bases at J, leaving 16 bases unmatched. In DNA form, the CDR3 reads TGTGCCACCAGCCTTCCGGCCCCGGGACAGGGGGCTCGAAGCACAGATACGCAGTATTTT. It is translated as CATSLPAPGQGARSTDTQYF.

The chain is built from TRBV14 and TRBJ2-3; TRBD2 aligns across 10 bases. The V segment lost 1 base and the J segment 6 bases; nucleotides outside the gene matches: 16. The germline V gene has CDR1 SGHDN and CDR2 FVKESK. The CDR3 is made up of 19 amino acids. This chain's CDR3 is CASSQGHPGTSDLLDTQYF. The CDR3 bases are TGTGCCAGCAGCCAAGGGCACCCGGGGACTAGCGATCTGCTGGATACGCAGTATTTT. The whole variable domain, remainder taken from reference TRBV14 and TRBJ2-3, is EAGVTQFPSHSVIEKGQTVTLRCDPISGHDNLYWYRRVMGKEIKFLLHFVKESKQDESGMPNNRFLAERTGGTYSTLKVQPAELEDSGVYFCASSQGHPGTSDLLDTQYFGPGTRLTVL.

The chain is built from TRBV2 and TRBJ1-1, with a tentative D call TRBD1 (6 bases). V dropped 4 bases and J dropped 0 bases, with 12 bases sitting between them. The length of the CDR3 is 15 residues. The germline V gene encodes CDR1 SNHLY and CDR2 FYNNEI. The CDR3 bases are TGTGCCAGCAGTGGTCGACAGGCTATGAACACTGAAGCTTTCTTT. It specifies CASSGRQAMNTEAFF.